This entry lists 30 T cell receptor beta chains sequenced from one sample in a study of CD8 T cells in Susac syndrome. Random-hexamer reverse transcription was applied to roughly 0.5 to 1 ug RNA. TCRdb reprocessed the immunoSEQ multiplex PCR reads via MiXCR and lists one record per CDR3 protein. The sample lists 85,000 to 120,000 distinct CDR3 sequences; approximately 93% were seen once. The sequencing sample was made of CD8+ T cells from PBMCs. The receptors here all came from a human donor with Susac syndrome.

Written as DNA, the CDR3 is TGCGCCAGCAGCCCCGGGGGGGCGACAGATACGCAGTATTTT. It codes for CASSPGGATDTQYF. The chain recombines TRBV5-1 with TRBJ2-3; 8 nucleotides match TRBD2. CDR1 is SGHRS and CDR2 is YFSETQ in the germline V gene. The CDR3 spans 14 residues. V shed 4 bases and J 3 bases; nucleotides not matched to a gene: 4.

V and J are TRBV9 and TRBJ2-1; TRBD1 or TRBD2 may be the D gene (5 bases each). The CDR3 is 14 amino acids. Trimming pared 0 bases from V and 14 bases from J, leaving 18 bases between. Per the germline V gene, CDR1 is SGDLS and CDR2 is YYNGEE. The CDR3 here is CASSVGDEGFHKFF. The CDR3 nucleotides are TGTGCCAGCAGCGTAGGGGACGAGGGTTTCCATAAGTTCTTC.

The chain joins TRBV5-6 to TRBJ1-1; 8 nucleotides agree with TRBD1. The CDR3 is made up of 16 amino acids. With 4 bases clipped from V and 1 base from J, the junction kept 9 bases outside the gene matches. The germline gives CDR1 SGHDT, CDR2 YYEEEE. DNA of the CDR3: TGTGCCAGCAGCGAAGGACAGGGTGGTAGGAACACTGAAGCTTTCTTT. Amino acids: CASSEGQGGRNTEAFF.

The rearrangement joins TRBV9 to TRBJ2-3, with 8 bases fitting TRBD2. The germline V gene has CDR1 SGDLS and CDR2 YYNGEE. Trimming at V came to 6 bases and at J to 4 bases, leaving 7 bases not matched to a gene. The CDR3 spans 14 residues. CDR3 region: CASNLGRGADTQYF. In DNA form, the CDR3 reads TGTGCCAGCAACTTGGGGCGGGGGGCAGATACGCAGTATTTT.

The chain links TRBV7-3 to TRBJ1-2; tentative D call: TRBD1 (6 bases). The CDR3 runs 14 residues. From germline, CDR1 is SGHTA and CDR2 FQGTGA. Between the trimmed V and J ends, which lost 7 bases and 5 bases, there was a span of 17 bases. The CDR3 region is CASILQGPPYGYTF. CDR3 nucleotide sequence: TGTGCCAGCATCCTCCAGGGGCCACCATATGGCTACACCTTC.

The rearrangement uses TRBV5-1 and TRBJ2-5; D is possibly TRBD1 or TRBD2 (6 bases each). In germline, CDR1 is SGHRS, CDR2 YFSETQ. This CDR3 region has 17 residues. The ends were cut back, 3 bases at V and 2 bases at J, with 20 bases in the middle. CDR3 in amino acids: CASSWPPQGLAQETQYF. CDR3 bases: TGCGCCAGCAGCTGGCCCCCCCAGGGGCTAGCGCAAGAGACCCAGTACTTC.

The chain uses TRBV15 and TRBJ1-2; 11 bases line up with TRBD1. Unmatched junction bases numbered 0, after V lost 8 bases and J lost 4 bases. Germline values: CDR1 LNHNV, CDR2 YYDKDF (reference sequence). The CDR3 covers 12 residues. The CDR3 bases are TGTGCCACCGGGACAGGGGGCTATGGCTACACCTTC. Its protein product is CATGTGGYGYTF.

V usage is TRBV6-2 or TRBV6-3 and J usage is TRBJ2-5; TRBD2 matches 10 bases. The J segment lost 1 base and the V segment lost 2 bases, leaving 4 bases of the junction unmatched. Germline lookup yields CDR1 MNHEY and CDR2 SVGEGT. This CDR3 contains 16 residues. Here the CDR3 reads CASSYGLAASQETQYF. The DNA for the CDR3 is TGTGCCAGCAGTTACGGACTAGCGGCCTCCCAAGAGACCCAGTACTTC.

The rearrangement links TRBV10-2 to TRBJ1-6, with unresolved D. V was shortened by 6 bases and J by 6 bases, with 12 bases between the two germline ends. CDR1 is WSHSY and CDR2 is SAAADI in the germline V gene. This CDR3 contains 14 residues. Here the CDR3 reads CASSPGLSNSPLHF. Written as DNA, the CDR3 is TGCGCCAGCAGCCCCGGACTTTCTAATTCACCCCTCCACTTT.

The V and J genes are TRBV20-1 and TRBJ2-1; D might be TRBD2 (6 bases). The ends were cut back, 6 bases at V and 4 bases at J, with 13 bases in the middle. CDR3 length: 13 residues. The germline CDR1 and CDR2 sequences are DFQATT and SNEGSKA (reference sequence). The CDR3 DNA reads TGCAGTGCCGAGGTCCGGGGGTACAATGAGCAGTTCTTC. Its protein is CSAEVRGYNEQFF.

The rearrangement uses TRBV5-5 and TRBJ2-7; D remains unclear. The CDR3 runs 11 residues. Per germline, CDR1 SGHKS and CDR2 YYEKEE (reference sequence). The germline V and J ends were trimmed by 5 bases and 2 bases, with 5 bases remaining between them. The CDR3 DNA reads TGTGCCAGCAGAGACCCCTACGAGCAGTACTTC. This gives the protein CASRDPYEQYF.

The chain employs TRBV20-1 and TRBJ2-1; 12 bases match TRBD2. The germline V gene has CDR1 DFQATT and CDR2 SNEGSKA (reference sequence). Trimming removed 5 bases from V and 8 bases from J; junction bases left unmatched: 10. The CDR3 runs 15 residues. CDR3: CSAGRLAGALYEQFF. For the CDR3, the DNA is TGCAGTGCTGGTCGACTAGCGGGGGCCCTTTATGAGCAGTTCTTC.

The CDR3 loop reads CASSPPLHF. Here the CDR3 DNA reads TGTGCCAGCAGCCCACCCCTCCACTTT. V usage is TRBV11-2 and J usage is TRBJ1-6, with D unresolved. The CDR3 spans 9 residues. The ends were cut back, 5 bases at V and 11 bases at J, with 1 base in the middle. Germline CDR1 and CDR2: SGHAT and FQNNGV.

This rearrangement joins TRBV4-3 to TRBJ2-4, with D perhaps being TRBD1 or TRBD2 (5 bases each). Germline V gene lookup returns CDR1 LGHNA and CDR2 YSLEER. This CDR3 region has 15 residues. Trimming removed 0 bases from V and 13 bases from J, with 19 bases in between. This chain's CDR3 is CASSQELGVPENQYF. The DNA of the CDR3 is TGCGCCAGCAGCCAAGAACTAGGGGTCCCCGAGAACCAGTACTTC.

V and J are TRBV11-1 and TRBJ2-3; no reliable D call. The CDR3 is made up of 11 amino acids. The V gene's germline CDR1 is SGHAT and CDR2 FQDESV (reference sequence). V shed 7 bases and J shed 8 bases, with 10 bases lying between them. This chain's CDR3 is CASTKDGTQYF. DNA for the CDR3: TGTGCCAGCACCAAGGATGGTACGCAGTATTTT. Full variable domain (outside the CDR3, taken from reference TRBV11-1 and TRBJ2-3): EAEVAQSPRYKITEKSQAVAFWCDPISGHATLYWYRQILGQGPELLVQFQDESVVDDSQLPKDRFSAERLKGVDSTLKIQPAELGDSAMYLCASTKDGTQYFGPGTRLTVL.

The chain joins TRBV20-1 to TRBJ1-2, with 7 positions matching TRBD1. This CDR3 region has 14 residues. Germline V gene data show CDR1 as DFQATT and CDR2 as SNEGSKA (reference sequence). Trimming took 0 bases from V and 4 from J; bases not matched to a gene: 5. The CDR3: CSARDQWDSYGYTF. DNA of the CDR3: TGCAGTGCTAGAGATCAGTGGGACAGCTATGGCTACACCTTC.

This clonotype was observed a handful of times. The CDR3 nucleotides are TGCAGTGCTAGGGGGGGCGGGGAGGGCTACACCTTC. This codes for CSARGGGEGYTF. This chain joins TRBV20-1 and TRBJ1-2; D perhaps matches TRBD1 (6 bases). The CDR3 runs to 12 residues. Looked up from germline, CDR1 is DFQATT and CDR2 is SNEGSKA (reference sequence). With 3 bases removed from V and 8 bases from J, the gap between germline ends came to 13 bases.

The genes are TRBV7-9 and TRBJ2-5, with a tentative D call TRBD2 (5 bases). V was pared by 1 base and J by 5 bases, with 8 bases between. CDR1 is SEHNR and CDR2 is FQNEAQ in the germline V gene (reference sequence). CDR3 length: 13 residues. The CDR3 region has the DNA TGTGCCAGCAGCTTAGTCGGGGAGGAGACCCAGTACTTC. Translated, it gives CASSLVGEETQYF.

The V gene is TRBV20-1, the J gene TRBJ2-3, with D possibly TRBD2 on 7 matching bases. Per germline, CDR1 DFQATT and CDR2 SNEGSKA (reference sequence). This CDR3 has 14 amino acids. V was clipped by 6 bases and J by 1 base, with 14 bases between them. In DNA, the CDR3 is TGCAGTGCCACCTGGGAGGGGGGCACAGATACGCAGTATTTT. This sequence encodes CSATWEGGTDTQYF.

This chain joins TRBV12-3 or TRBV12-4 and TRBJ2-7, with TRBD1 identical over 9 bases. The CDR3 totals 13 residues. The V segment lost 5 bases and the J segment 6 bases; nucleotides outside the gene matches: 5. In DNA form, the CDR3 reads TGTGCCAGCAGTCCGACGACAGGGGGCGAGCAGTACTTC. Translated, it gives CASSPTTGGEQYF.

Here the CDR3 reads CASSQDGGILEYGYTF. The CDR3 DNA reads TGCGCCAGCAGCCAAGACGGAGGGATTTTGGAGTATGGCTACACCTTC. J is TRBJ1-2 and V is TRBV4-3; D is undetermined. Germline lookup yields CDR1 LGHNA and CDR2 YSLEER. The V and J ends lost 0 bases and 5 bases respectively, with 16 bases between them. The CDR3 length is 16 residues.

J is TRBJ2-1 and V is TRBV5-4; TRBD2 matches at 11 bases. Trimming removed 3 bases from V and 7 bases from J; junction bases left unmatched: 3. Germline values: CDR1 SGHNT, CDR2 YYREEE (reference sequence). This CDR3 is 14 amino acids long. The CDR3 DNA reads TGTGCCAGCAGCTATAGCGGGGGGGCGAATGAGCAGTTCTTC. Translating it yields CASSYSGGANEQFF.

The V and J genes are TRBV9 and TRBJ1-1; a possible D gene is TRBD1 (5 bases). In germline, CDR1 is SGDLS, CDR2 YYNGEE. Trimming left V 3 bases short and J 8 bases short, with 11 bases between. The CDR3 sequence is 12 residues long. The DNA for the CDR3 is TGTGCCAGCAGCGGGCAGGGAATCGAAGCTTTCTTT. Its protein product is CASSGQGIEAFF.

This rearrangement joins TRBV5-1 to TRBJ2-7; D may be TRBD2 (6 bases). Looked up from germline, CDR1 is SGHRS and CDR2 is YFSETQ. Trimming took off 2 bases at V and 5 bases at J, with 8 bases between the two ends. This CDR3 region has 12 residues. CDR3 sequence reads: CASSFGGNEQYF. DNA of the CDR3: TGCGCCAGCAGCTTCGGGGGAAACGAGCAGTACTTC.

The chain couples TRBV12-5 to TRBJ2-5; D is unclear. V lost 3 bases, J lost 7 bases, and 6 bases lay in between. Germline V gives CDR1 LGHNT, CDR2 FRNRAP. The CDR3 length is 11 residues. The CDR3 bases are TGTGCTAGTGGTTTCCATTGGACCCAGTACTTC. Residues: CASGFHWTQYF. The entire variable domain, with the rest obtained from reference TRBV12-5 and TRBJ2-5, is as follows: DARVTQTPRHKVTEMGQEVTMRCQPILGHNTVFWYRQTMMQGLELLAYFRNRAPLDDSGMPKDRFSAEMPDATLATLKIQPSEPRDSAVYFCASGFHWTQYFGPGTRLLVL.

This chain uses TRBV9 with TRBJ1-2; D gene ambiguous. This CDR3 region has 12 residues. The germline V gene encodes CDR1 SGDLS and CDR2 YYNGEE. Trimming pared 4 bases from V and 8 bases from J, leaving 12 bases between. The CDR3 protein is CASSSRTKGYTF. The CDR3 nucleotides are TGTGCCAGCAGCTCCCGGACGAAAGGCTACACCTTC.

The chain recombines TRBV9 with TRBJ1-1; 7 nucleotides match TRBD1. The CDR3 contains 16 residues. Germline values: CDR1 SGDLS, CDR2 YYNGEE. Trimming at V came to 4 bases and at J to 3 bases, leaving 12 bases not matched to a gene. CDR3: CASSPDREGLDTEAFF. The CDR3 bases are TGTGCCAGCAGCCCAGACAGGGAGGGGCTAGACACTGAAGCTTTCTTT.

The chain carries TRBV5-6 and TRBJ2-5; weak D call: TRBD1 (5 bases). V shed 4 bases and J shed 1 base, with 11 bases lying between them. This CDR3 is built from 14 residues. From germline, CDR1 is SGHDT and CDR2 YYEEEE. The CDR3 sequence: CASSPRQFQETQYF. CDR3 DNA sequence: TGTGCCAGCAGCCCTAGACAGTTCCAAGAGACCCAGTACTTC.

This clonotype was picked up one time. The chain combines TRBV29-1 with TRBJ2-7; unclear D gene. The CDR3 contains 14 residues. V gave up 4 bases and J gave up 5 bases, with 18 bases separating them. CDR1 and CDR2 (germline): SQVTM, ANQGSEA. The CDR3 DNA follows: TGCAGCGTTGCCCCCGGATCTCCCCACCACGAGCAGTACTTC. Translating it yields CSVAPGSPHHEQYF.

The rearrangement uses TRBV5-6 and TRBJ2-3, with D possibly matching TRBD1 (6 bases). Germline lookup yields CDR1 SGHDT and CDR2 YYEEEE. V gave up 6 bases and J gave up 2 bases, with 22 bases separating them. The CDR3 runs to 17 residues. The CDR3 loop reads CASTIRRGPYNTDTQYF. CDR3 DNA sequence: TGTGCCAGCACGATACGCAGGGGACCGTACAACACAGATACGCAGTATTTT.